The clone carrying this T cell receptor (beta chain) was found once. This sample is part of a study of blood T cells in healthy people across ages. Sample-barcoded 5' priming and a J-beta primer mix drove a second PCR of roughly 7 to 11 cycles. Every cDNA molecule carried a tag from a template-switch adaptor bearing 12 random nucleotides. One entry per CDR3 protein, called by TCRdb with MiXCR from the 5' RACE reads. This sample has over 700,000 distinct CDR3 sequences, with less than 70% found just once. The CDR3 spans 16 residues. CDR1 is SGHVS and CDR2 is FNYEAQ in the germline V gene. V dropped 5 bases and J dropped 2; count of bases not matched to a gene: 10.

The chain couples TRBV7-6 to TRBJ2-7; TRBD1 aligns across 9 bases. The sequence was collected from an elderly man in good health. Sequencing was done on a sample of blood. The CDR3 here is CASSHRPGQGTYEQYF. The DNA for the CDR3 is TGTGCCAGCAGCCATCGACCGGGACAGGGAACCTACGAGCAGTACTTC.